The T cell receptor beta chain described here comes from a study of graft-versus-host responses after intestinal transplantation. About the research overall: Tacrolimus and steroids were given for about 3 years to all recipients after anti-thymocyte globulin induction.

The data were produced by immunoSEQ multiplex PCR, yet TCRdb's version contains in-frame clones alone and is incomplete. Among tens of thousands of clones listed, roughly two fifths were seen once. The CDR3 spans 12 residues. In germline, CDR1 is MNHEY, CDR2 SMNVEV (reference sequence). V gave up 3 bases and J gave up 5 bases, with 6 bases separating them. Plating of 200,000 CFSE-labeled responder cells was done together with 200,000 irradiated, violet-dye-labeled stimulator cells. Sorting after the reaction isolated proliferating CFSE-low CD3+CD4+ and CD3+CD8+ responders. The TCR was taken from a human patient who was an organ donor for intestinal transplantation. The chain uses TRBV27 and TRBJ2-3; possibly TRBD1 for D (5 bases). The source material was alloreactive CD8+ T cells from a mixed lymphocyte reaction culture, sampled before transplantation. Subset described: CFSE-low proliferating T cells sorted from roughly six-day pre-transplant mixed lymphocyte reaction (GvH or HvG direction). The DNA for the CDR3 is TGTGCCAGCAGTTTTACAGGAGATACGCAGTATTTT. Translation gives CASSFTGDTQYF.